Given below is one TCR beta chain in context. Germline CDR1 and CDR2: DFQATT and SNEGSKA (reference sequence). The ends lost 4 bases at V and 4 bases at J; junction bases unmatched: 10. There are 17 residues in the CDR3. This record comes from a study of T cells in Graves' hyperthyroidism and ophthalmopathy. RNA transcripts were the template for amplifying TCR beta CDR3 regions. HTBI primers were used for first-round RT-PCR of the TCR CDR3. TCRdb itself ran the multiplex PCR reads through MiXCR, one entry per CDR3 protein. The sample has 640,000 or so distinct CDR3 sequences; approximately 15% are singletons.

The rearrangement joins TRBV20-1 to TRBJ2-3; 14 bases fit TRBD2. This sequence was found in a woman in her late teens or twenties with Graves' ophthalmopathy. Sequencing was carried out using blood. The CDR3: CSANPGTSGSRADTQYF. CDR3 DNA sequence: TGCAGTGCTAACCCCGGGACTAGCGGGAGCCGGGCAGATACGCAGTATTTT.